What follows is one TCR beta chain and its context. Its target is unknown. The CDR3 runs 10 residues. CDR1 is MNHNS, CDR2 SASEGT, per germline. Trimming pared 8 bases from V and 6 bases from J, leaving 6 bases between. The entry originates in a study of T cells in Graves' hyperthyroidism and ophthalmopathy. Amplification yielded TCR beta CDR3 regions, with RNA transcripts as the source. A set of HTBI primers served as the primers for a first-round RT-PCR of the TCR CDR3. TCRdb reprocessed the multiplex PCR reads with MiXCR, giving one entry per CDR3 protein. Counted here are hundreds of thousands of distinct CDR3 sequences, 20% to 25% occurring once; the ten biggest clones make up roughly 30%. Ophthalmopathy patients showed a Clinical Activity Score of at least 3, NOSPECS grade of at least 4 and duration under 3 months. Uncontrolled infection, other autoimmune disease, pregnancy or lactation led to exclusion.

Notes on the study in general: Appearing also in blood were most of the thyroid clonotypes expanded above 0.001. Ophthalmopathy got predicted by the model a median around 6.8 months before its onset.

This TCR was recovered from a man aged 25-45 years with Graves' ophthalmopathy. The gene calls are TRBV6-1 and TRBJ2-3; D gene uncertain. What was sequenced was blood. CDR3 nucleotide sequence: TGTGCCAGCGGGGTGGATACGCAGTATTTT. As protein: CASGVDTQYF.